These 18 T cell receptor beta chains were sequenced from one sample in a study of T cell clones after liver transplantation. Sequencing used immunoSEQ multiplex PCR; TCRdb keeps in-frame clones, though not all of them. The table lists approximately 71,000 clones, 85% to 95% of them singletons. The specimen comprised CD4+ T cells from blood, sampled approximately 27 months after liver transplant. The receptors derive from a human patient who received a liver transplant. The T cells may come from the graft donor.

The CDR3 bases are TGCGCCAGCAGCTCCGGGACAGTATTAGCAGATACGCAGTATTTT. This sequence encodes CASSSGTVLADTQYF. This sequence joins TRBV5-1 and TRBJ2-3; the match to TRBD1 covers 7 bases. Germline V CDR1 and CDR2: SGHRS, YFSETQ. The CDR3 loop spans 15 amino acids. V trimming: 3 bases; J trimming: 4 bases; junction bases outside the gene matches: 8.

The chain uses TRBV28 and TRBJ2-5; possible D gene TRBD1, 5 bases. The CDR3 sequence is 13 residues long. V lost 7 bases and J lost 7, with 16 bases in between. Germline loops: CDR1 MDHEN, CDR2 SYDVKM. CDR3 nucleotides: TGTGCCAGCAATCAGGGCCGGTTTCGGACCCAGTACTTC. It encodes CASNQGRFRTQYF.

The chain is built from TRBV7-8 and TRBJ2-1; TRBD2 matches 13 bases. CDR1 is SGHVS, CDR2 FQNEAQ, per germline. The CDR3 extends over 15 amino acids. V shed 6 bases and J 9 bases; nucleotides not matched to a gene: 8. As DNA, the CDR3 is TGTGCCAGCAGTTCACTAGCGGGAGGGACCGGTGAGCAGTTCTTC. Encoded protein: CASSSLAGGTGEQFF.

CDR3 coding DNA: TGCGCCACCACGCCCGGACTAGCGGGAGTTGGTGAGCAGTTCTTC. It translates to CATTPGLAGVGEQFF. The chain employs TRBV10-2 and TRBJ2-1; 13 bases match TRBD2. Germline V gives CDR1 WSHSY, CDR2 SAAADI. Trimming cost V 10 bases and J 9 bases; bases outside gene matches: 12. This CDR3 comprises 15 residues.

This sequence joins TRBV11-1 and TRBJ2-1; 10 bases fit TRBD2. The V and J ends lost 5 bases and 16 bases, in that order; junction bases with no gene match: 17. This CDR3 has 15 amino acids. Germline CDR1 reads SGHAT; CDR2 reads FQDESV (reference sequence). CDR3 nucleotide sequence: TGTGCCAGCAGCCTAAAAGCGGGAGGGCCGACGCCGCGTTTCTTC. Translating it yields CASSLKAGGPTPRFF.

V gene TRBV19 combines with J gene TRBJ2-7; 7 bases map to TRBD1. The V and J ends lost 4 bases and 3 bases, in that order; junction bases with no gene match: 9. Germline V gives CDR1 LNHDA, CDR2 SQIVND (reference sequence). The CDR3 is made up of 15 amino acids. The CDR3 region is CASSRIQGQHYEQYF. The CDR3 DNA reads as TGTGCCAGTAGTAGGATACAGGGACAGCACTACGAGCAGTACTTC. The variable domain in full, completed from reference TRBV19 and TRBJ2-7, reads DGGITQSPKYLFRKEGQNVTLSCEQNLNHDAMYWYRQDPGQGLRLIYYSQIVNDFQKGDIAEGYSVSREKKESFPLTVTSAQKNPTAFYLCASSRIQGQHYEQYFGPGTRLTVT.

V is TRBV4-3 and J is TRBJ1-2; TRBD1 agrees at 7 bases. Germline V gene sequence: CDR1 LGHNA, CDR2 YSLEER. The CDR3 has 15 residues. V trimming: 0 bases; J trimming: 1 base; junction bases outside the gene matches: 2. The CDR3: CASSQENRGNYGYTF. CDR3 DNA sequence: TGCGCCAGCAGCCAAGAGAACAGGGGTAACTATGGCTACACCTTC.

The chain employs TRBV19 and TRBJ2-7; possibly TRBD2 for D (6 bases). The CDR3 is 14 residues long. Germline lookup yields CDR1 LNHDA and CDR2 SQIVND (reference sequence). With 5 bases removed from V and 5 bases from J, the gap between germline ends came to 16 bases. The CDR3 protein is CASSYAGRINEQYF. Here the CDR3 DNA reads TGTGCCAGTAGTTACGCGGGACGCATCAACGAGCAGTACTTC. Based on the CDR3 plus reference TRBV19 and TRBJ2-7, the full variable domain is DGGITQSPKYLFRKEGQNVTLSCEQNLNHDAMYWYRQDPGQGLRLIYYSQIVNDFQKGDIAEGYSVSREKKESFPLTVTSAQKNPTAFYLCASSYAGRINEQYFGPGTRLTVT.

This chain joins TRBV11-2 and TRBJ2-3; D possibly corresponds to TRBD1 (5 bases). CDR1 and CDR2 (germline): SGHAT, FQNNGV. This CDR3 is built from 16 residues. Trimming pared 5 bases from V and 1 base from J, leaving 16 bases between. CDR3 sequence: CASSPQGARGTDTQYF. CDR3 nucleotides: TGTGCCAGCAGCCCGCAAGGGGCCAGGGGCACAGATACGCAGTATTTT. The complete variable domain, with remaining parts taken from reference TRBV11-2 and TRBJ2-3, reads EAGVAQSPRYKIIEKRQSVAFWCNPISGHATLYWYQQILGQGPKLLIQFQNNGVVDDSQLPKDRFSAERLKGVDSTLKIQPAKLEDSAVYLCASSPQGARGTDTQYFGPGTRLTVL.

On this clone: Distinct nucleotide sequences in the sample also encode this CDR3. V usage is TRBV6-5 and J usage is TRBJ2-7, with a weak D call TRBD1 (6 bases). This CDR3 has 15 residues. V was trimmed by 6 bases and J by 0 bases, leaving 15 bases between them. Germline CDR1 and CDR2: MNHEY and SVGAGI. CDR3 nucleotides: TGTGCCAGCAGCTACACAGGGTCCCTCTCCTACGAGCAGTACTTC. This codes for CASSYTGSLSYEQYF.

The rearrangement links TRBV28 to TRBJ2-3, with TRBD2 as a possible D gene (5 bases). V lost 2 bases and J lost 3, with 18 bases in between. This CDR3 contains 17 residues. Germline V lookup: CDR1 MDHEN, CDR2 SYDVKM. The CDR3 region is CASSLNLESGNTDTQYF. CDR3 nucleotides: TGTGCCAGCAGTTTAAATCTTGAGTCCGGGAATACAGATACGCAGTATTTT.

The rearrangement joins TRBV18 to TRBJ1-1; TRBD1 agrees at 8 bases. The germline gives CDR1 KGHSH, CDR2 LQKENI. The CDR3 is 14 residues long. The J segment lost 2 bases and the V segment lost 5 bases, leaving 4 bases of the junction unmatched. CDR3 loop: CASSSGTGNTEAFF. The DNA for the CDR3 is TGTGCCAGCTCATCCGGGACAGGTAACACTGAAGCTTTCTTT.

The chain uses TRBV7-6 and TRBJ2-4; 10 bases are shared with TRBD1. Germline loops: CDR1 SGHVS, CDR2 FNYEAQ. This CDR3 is 18 amino acids long. V shed 1 base and J 1 base; nucleotides not matched to a gene: 7. In nucleotides, the CDR3 is TGTGCCAGCAGCTTAGATGTCCCGGGACAGGGGGCCAAAAACATTCAGTACTTC. Residues: CASSLDVPGQGAKNIQYF.

The chain is built from TRBV2 and TRBJ2-1; the match to TRBD2 covers 8 bases. The V and J ends lost 5 bases and 3 bases, in that order; junction bases with no gene match: 6. Germline V CDR1 and CDR2: SNHLY, FYNNEI. There are 15 residues in the CDR3. The CDR3 nucleotides are TGTGCCAGCAGTTCCGGGAGGGCCGACTACAATGAGCAGTTCTTC. Protein sequence: CASSSGRADYNEQFF.

CDR3 sequence (DNA): TGTGCCAGCTCACCAGAAGGCGGGCCCCAAGAGACCCAGTACTTC. This translates into CASSPEGGPQETQYF. The chain has TRBV18 and TRBJ2-5; D may be TRBD2 (5 bases). This CDR3 is 15 amino acids long. The germline V gene has CDR1 KGHSH and CDR2 LQKENI. Trimming stripped 2 bases from V and 1 base from J, with 11 bases between.

The V and J genes are TRBV6-1 and TRBJ1-4; TRBD1 matches 9 bases. Germline CDR1 is MNHNS and CDR2 is SASEGT. J was trimmed by 4 bases and V by 3 bases; bases with no gene match: 6. CDR3 length: 16 residues. CDR3 loop: CASSENGGQGNEKLFF. The CDR3 DNA is TGTGCCAGCAGTGAGAATGGGGGACAGGGTAATGAAAAACTGTTTTTT.

The chain uses TRBV9 and TRBJ2-5, with D tentatively TRBD1 or TRBD2 (5 bases each). The V gene lost 7 bases and the J gene lost 7 bases, with 14 bases spanning the gap. Germline assignment: CDR1 SGDLS and CDR2 YYNGEE. This CDR3 spans 12 amino acids. The DNA of the CDR3 is TGTGCCAGCGGCCGGGACCTAGGGACCCAGTACTTC. It encodes CASGRDLGTQYF.

CDR3 region: CSVTGQGANEKLFF. Here the CDR3 DNA reads TGCAGCGTTACCGGACAGGGAGCTAATGAAAAACTGTTTTTT. The genes are TRBV29-1 and TRBJ1-4; 8 bases are a match to TRBD1. CDR1 and CDR2 from the germline V gene are SQVTM and ANQGSEA. The CDR3 length is 14 residues. J was trimmed by 3 bases and V by 5 bases; bases with no gene match: 5.